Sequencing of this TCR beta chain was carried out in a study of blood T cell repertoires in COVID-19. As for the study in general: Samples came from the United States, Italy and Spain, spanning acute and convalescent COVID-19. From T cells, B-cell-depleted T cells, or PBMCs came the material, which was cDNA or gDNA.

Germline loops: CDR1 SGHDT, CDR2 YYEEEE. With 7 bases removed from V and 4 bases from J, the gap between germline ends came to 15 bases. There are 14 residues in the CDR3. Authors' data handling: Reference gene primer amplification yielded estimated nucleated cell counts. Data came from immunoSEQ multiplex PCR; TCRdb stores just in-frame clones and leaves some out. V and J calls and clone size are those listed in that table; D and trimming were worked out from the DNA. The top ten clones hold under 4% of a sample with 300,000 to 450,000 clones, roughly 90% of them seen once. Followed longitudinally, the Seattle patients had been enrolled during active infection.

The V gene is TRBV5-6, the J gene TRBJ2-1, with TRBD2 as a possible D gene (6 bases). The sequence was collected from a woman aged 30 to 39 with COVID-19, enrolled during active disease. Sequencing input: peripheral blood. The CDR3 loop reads CASAPGDWYNEQFF. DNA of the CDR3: TGTGCCAGCGCGCCGGGGGACTGGTACAATGAGCAGTTCTTC.